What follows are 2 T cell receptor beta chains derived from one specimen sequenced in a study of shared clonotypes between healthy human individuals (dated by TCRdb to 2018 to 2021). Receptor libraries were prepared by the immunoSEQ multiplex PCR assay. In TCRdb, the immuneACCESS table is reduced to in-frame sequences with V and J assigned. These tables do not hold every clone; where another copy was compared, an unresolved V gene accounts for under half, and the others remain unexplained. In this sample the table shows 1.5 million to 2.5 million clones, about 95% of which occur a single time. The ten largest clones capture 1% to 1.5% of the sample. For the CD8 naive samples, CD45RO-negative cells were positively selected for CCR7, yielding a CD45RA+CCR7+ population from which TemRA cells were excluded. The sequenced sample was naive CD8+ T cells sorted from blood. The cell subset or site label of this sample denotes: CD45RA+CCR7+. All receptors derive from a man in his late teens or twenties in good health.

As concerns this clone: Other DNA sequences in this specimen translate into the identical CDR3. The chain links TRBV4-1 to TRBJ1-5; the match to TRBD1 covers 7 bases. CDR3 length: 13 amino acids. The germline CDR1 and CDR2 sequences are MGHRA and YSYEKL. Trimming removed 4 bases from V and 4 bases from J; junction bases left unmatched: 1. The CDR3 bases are TGCGCCAGCAGCCCGACAGGGAATCAGCCCCAGCATTTT. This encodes CASSPTGNQPQHF.

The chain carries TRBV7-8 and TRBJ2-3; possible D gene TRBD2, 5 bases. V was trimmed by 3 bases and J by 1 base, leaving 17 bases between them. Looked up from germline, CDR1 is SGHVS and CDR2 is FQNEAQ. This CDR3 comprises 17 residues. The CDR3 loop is CASSLSGLLLGTDTQYF. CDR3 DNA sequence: TGTGCCAGCAGCTTGTCCGGACTTCTTCTCGGCACAGATACGCAGTATTTT.